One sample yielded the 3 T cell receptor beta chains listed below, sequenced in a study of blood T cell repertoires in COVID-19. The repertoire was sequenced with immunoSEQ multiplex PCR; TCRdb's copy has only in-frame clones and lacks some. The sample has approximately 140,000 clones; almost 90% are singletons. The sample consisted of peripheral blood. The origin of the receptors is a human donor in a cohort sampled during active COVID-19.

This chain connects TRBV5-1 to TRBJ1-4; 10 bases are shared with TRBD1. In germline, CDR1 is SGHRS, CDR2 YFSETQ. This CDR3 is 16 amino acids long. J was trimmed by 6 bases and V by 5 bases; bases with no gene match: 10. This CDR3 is CASSAGTGVLDEKLFF. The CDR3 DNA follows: TGCGCCAGCAGTGCCGGGACAGGGGTCTTGGATGAAAAACTGTTTTTT. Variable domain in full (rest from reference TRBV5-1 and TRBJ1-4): KAGVTQTPRYLIKTRGQQVTLSCSPISGHRSVSWYQQTPGQGLQFLFEYFSETQRNKGNFPGRFSGRQFSNSRSEMNVSTLELGDSALYLCASSAGTGVLDEKLFFGSGTQLSVL.

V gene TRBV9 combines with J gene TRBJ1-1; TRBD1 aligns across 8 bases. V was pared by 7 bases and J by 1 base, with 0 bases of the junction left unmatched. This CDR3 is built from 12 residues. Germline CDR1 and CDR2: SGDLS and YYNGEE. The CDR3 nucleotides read TGTGCCAGCGGGACAGGGAACACTGAAGCTTTCTTT. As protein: CASGTGNTEAFF.

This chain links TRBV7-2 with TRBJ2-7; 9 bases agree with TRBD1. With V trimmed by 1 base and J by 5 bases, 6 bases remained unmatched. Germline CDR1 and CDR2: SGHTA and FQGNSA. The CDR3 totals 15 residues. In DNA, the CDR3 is TGTGCCAGCAGCTTAGAATCCGGGACAGGGAACGAGCAGTACTTC. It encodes CASSLESGTGNEQYF.